Each of the 3 T cell receptor beta chains below was sequenced from the same sample in a study of beta chain features in type 1 diabetes. General study results and limits: In all four CD4+ subsets, TCRB CDR3 length was significantly, moderately reduced in type 1 diabetes.

Reverse transcribing all isolated RNA meant expressed TCRB transcripts were sequenced. The protocol was immunoSEQ multiplex PCR, while the TCRdb copy is restricted to in-frame clones and leaves out a portion. The repertoire has approximately 27,000 clones, 49% of them found once; the top ten carry more than 0.3%. Their specific antigens are unknown. The source material was stem cell memory CD4+ T cells from blood. These receptors were collected from a man aged 25-40 years with type 1 diabetes.

This chain connects TRBV7-2 to TRBJ2-7; TRBD2 matches 11 bases. With 0 bases clipped from V and 5 bases from J, the junction kept 3 bases outside the gene matches. Germline assignment: CDR1 SGHTA and CDR2 FQGNSA. The CDR3 has 15 amino acids. CDR3 sequence reads: CASSLALAGADEQYF. The CDR3 region has the DNA TGTGCCAGCAGCTTAGCACTAGCGGGAGCGGACGAGCAGTACTTC.

The chain employs TRBV11-2 and TRBJ2-7, with 10 bases identical to TRBD2. Losses at the gene ends were 3 bases for V and 4 bases for J; bases not matched to a gene: 3. The length of the CDR3 is 14 residues. The germline V gene has CDR1 SGHAT and CDR2 FQNNGV. Written as DNA, the CDR3 is TGTGCCAGCAGCTTGGCTAGCGGGAGTTACGAGCAGTACTTC. This sequence encodes CASSLASGSYEQYF.

The J gene is TRBJ2-3, the V gene TRBV5-1; 8 nucleotides line up with TRBD2. This CDR3 has 17 amino acids. With V trimmed by 4 bases and J by 0 bases, 10 bases remained unmatched. CDR1 is SGHRS and CDR2 is YFSETQ in the germline V gene. The CDR3 DNA follows: TGCGCCAGCAGCCCTCTAACAAGCGGGAGCAGCACAGATACGCAGTATTTT. It specifies CASSPLTSGSSTDTQYF.